A single sample gave rise to the 26 T cell receptor beta chains below, sequenced in a study of blood T cell repertoires in COVID-19. TCRdb's copy holds only in-frame clones and misses some; the assay was immunoSEQ multiplex PCR. The sample lists some 450,000 clones, roughly 90% seen once, with 0.7% to 0.85% in the top ten. The sample consisted of peripheral blood. Receptors originate from a man aged 18 to 30 with COVID-19, enrolled during active disease.

The CDR3 reads CASRDGTSGEQYF. CDR3 bases: TGTGCCAGCAGGGACGGGACTAGCGGCGAGCAGTACTTC. The V gene is TRBV6-6, the J gene TRBJ2-7; 11 bases fit TRBD2. The germline V gene encodes CDR1 MNHNY and CDR2 SVGAGI (reference sequence). Trimming removed 6 bases from V and 6 bases from J; junction bases left unmatched: 4. CDR3 length equals 13 residues.

V and J are TRBV4-1 and TRBJ1-2, with TRBD1 matching over 7 bases. V lost 0 bases, J lost 7 bases, and 8 bases stayed unmatched. CDR1 and CDR2 from the germline V gene are MGHRA and YSYEKL. The CDR3 is made up of 15 amino acids. The CDR3 sequence: CASSQDTGEFGGYTF. In DNA, the CDR3 is TGCGCCAGCAGCCAAGATACAGGGGAATTTGGTGGCTACACCTTC.

Points on this clone: A single base separates this from a much larger clone, so it may be a read error. This sample also contains other DNA sequences that code for the same CDR3. V is TRBV4-1 and J is TRBJ2-7, with D maybe TRBD2 (5 bases). V shed 1 base and J shed 0 bases, with 10 bases lying between them. In germline, CDR1 is MGHRA, CDR2 YSYEKL. The CDR3 has 15 amino acids. The CDR3 DNA reads as TGCGCCAGCAGCCAAGCCAGCGGAGTCTCCTACGAGCAGTACTTC. Its translation is CASSQASGVSYEQYF.

The rearrangement uses TRBV24-1 and TRBJ2-2; 7 bases line up with TRBD1. The germline V gene encodes CDR1 KGHDR and CDR2 SFDVKD. The CDR3 length is 13 residues. The CDR3 loop is CARRTGVHGELFF. The CDR3 DNA sequence: TGTGCACGGAGGACAGGCGTACACGGGGAGCTGTTTTTT.

The chain uses TRBV11-2 and TRBJ2-7; TRBD1 might be the D (6 bases). The CDR3 sequence is 15 residues long. The germline V gene has CDR1 SGHAT and CDR2 FQNNGV. V was trimmed by 4 bases and J by 0 bases, leaving 13 bases between them. The chain's CDR3 is CASSSQGKNSYEQYF. In DNA form, the CDR3 reads TGTGCCAGCAGCTCGCAGGGGAAAAACTCCTACGAGCAGTACTTC.

The count of this clone is one. Other DNA sequences from this sample encode an identical CDR3 as well. The V call is TRBV11-3, the J call TRBJ2-1; 8 bases line up with TRBD2. CDR3 length: 14 amino acids. Trimming at V came to 5 bases and at J to 4 bases, leaving 4 bases not matched to a gene. The germline CDR1 and CDR2 sequences are SGHNT and YENEEA. CDR3 region: CASSPGGSYNEQFF. CDR3 DNA sequence: TGTGCCAGCAGCCCGGGGGGGTCTTACAATGAGCAGTTCTTC.

The V and J genes are TRBV5-6 and TRBJ1-4, with unresolved D. CDR1 SGHDT and CDR2 YYEEEE come from the germline V gene. The V end was cut by 1 base, the J end by 4 bases, with 11 bases between. CDR3 length: 15 amino acids. For the CDR3, the DNA is TGTGCCAGCAGCTTGACTGGCAGGAATAATGAAAAACTGTTTTTT. The encoded protein is CASSLTGRNNEKLFF.

The table lists this clone with a count of one. The sample holds other DNA sequences that translate to the same CDR3. The chain uses TRBV10-3 and TRBJ2-1; TRBD1 might be the D (6 bases). The CDR3 contains 15 residues. Looked up from germline, CDR1 is ENHRY and CDR2 is SYGVKD. V lost 6 bases and J 13 bases, leaving 25 bases between the germline ends. The CDR3: CAIRTGSPSEGEQFF. As DNA, the CDR3 is TGTGCCATCAGGACAGGCTCACCCTCCGAGGGTGAACAGTTCTTC.

J is TRBJ1-1 and V is TRBV29-1; 7 nucleotides line up with TRBD1. Germline V gene lookup returns CDR1 SQVTM and CDR2 ANQGSEA. The CDR3 has 14 residues. The V segment lost 0 bases and the J segment 4 bases; nucleotides outside the gene matches: 5. CDR3 nucleotides: TGCAGCGTTGAAGACAGGGGGAGAGGCACTGAAGCTTTCTTT. The encoded protein is CSVEDRGRGTEAFF.

The chain is built from TRBV11-3 and TRBJ2-3; TRBD1 might be the D (5 bases). V lost 3 bases and J lost 2, with 9 bases in between. CDR1 and CDR2 from the germline V gene are SGHNT and YENEEA. This CDR3 spans 14 amino acids. CDR3 in amino acids: CASSFDRYTDTQYF. CDR3 bases: TGTGCCAGCAGCTTTGACAGATACACAGATACGCAGTATTTT.

The chain is built from TRBV7-6 and TRBJ2-2; D not resolved. The CDR3 spans 12 residues. Trimming stripped 5 bases from V and 5 bases from J, with 6 bases between. Germline CDR1 is SGHVS and CDR2 is FNYEAQ. CDR3 protein: CASSPGTGELFF. The CDR3 region has the DNA TGTGCCAGCAGCCCCGGGACCGGGGAGCTGTTTTTT. The entire variable domain, with the rest obtained from reference TRBV7-6 and TRBJ2-2, is as follows: GAGVSQSPRYKVTKRGQDVALRCDPISGHVSLYWYRQALGQGPEFLTYFNYEAQQDKSGLPNDRFSAERPEGSISTLTIQRTEQRDSAMYRCASSPGTGELFFGEGSRLTVL.

This sequence joins TRBV25-1 and TRBJ2-2; a possible D gene is TRBD1 (6 bases). Per germline, CDR1 MGHDK and CDR2 SYGVNS. The length of the CDR3 is 14 residues. The V end lost 6 bases, the J end lost 6 bases, and 14 bases lay between the germline ends. This CDR3 is CASSLDKGAGELFF. Written as DNA, the CDR3 is TGTGCCAGCAGCCTGGACAAGGGGGCCGGGGAGCTGTTTTTT.

The chain employs TRBV6-5 and TRBJ2-5; D may be TRBD1 (5 bases). Trimming left V 1 base short and J 5 bases short, with 14 bases between. The V gene's germline CDR1 is MNHEY and CDR2 SVGAGI. The length of the CDR3 is 15 residues. The CDR3 nucleotides read TGTGCCAGCAGTTACTTGATAAAGGGGCTGGAGACCCAGTACTTC. Translated: CASSYLIKGLETQYF.

The CDR3 sequence is CASNGRGIETQYF. In nucleotides, the CDR3 is TGTGCCAGCAACGGGAGGGGGATAGAGACCCAGTACTTC. The chain carries TRBV2 and TRBJ2-5; TRBD2 aligns across 8 bases. The CDR3 runs 13 residues. V shed 7 bases and J 4 bases; nucleotides not matched to a gene: 5. Germline CDR1 and CDR2: SNHLY and FYNNEI.

This chain connects TRBV7-9 to TRBJ1-5; D is perhaps TRBD1 (5 bases). Germline CDR1 reads SEHNR; CDR2 reads FQNEAQ (reference sequence). CDR3 length equals 14 residues. Trimming left V 6 bases short and J 3 bases short, with 12 bases between. The CDR3 nucleotides read TGTGCCAGCAGTCCAAGGACAACCAATCAGCCCCAGCATTTT. Protein sequence: CASSPRTTNQPQHF.

This clone was seen a single time. CDR3 nucleotide sequence: TGTGCCAGCAGCGTAGGCTTGAGCTACGAGCAGTACTTC. Translated: CASSVGLSYEQYF. V usage is TRBV9 and J usage is TRBJ2-7, with D uncertain. V was shortened by 0 bases and J by 3 bases, with 7 bases between the two germline ends. CDR3 length: 13 residues. CDR1 and CDR2 (germline): SGDLS, YYNGEE.

The V call is TRBV19, the J call TRBJ1-2; D is unresolved. Trimming took 3 bases from V and 8 from J, leaving 7 bases between them. This CDR3 has 11 residues. Germline V lookup: CDR1 LNHDA, CDR2 SQIVND (reference sequence). Here the CDR3 reads CASSIGVGYTF. The DNA for the CDR3 is TGTGCCAGTAGTATCGGTGTGGGCTACACCTTC.

This chain links TRBV5-5 with TRBJ1-1; weak D call: TRBD1 (5 bases). Germline V gives CDR1 SGHKS, CDR2 YYEKEE (reference sequence). The CDR3 spans 16 residues. V was cut by 4 bases and J by 7 bases, with 23 bases left in between. DNA for the CDR3: TGTGCCAGCAGCCCCAAACGGGGGGGATTACGGAATGAAGCTTTCTTT. As protein: CASSPKRGGLRNEAFF.

This CDR3 is CASRRDIGAEKLFF. The CDR3, as DNA: TGTGCCAGCAGACGGGACATCGGGGCCGAAAAACTGTTTTTT. The chain links TRBV6-5 to TRBJ1-4; D is possibly TRBD1 (6 bases). This CDR3 contains 14 residues. V was clipped by 6 bases and J by 8 bases, with 16 bases between them. CDR1 is MNHEY and CDR2 is SVGAGI in the germline V gene.

The gene calls are TRBV5-1 and TRBJ2-1, with D perhaps TRBD2 (6 bases). CDR3 size: 15 residues. Germline CDR1 is SGHRS and CDR2 is YFSETQ. Trimming stripped 6 bases from V and 0 bases from J, with 13 bases between. The CDR3 protein is CASMEGLHSYNEQFF. DNA of the CDR3: TGCGCCAGCATGGAGGGGCTCCACTCCTACAATGAGCAGTTCTTC.

This clone was found a few times. The CDR3 DNA reads TGCGCCAGCAGTGCGACACTTAACTCCTACGAGCAGTACTTC. Encoded protein: CASSATLNSYEQYF. V and J are TRBV10-1 and TRBJ2-7; D remains unclear. Trimming pared 4 bases from V and 0 bases from J, leaving 10 bases between. Germline V CDR1 and CDR2: WNHNN, SYGVQD (reference sequence). This CDR3 contains 14 residues.

CDR3: CASSEGTSGRGYEQYF. Written as DNA, the CDR3 is TGTGCCAGCAGTGAAGGGACTAGCGGGAGGGGTTACGAGCAGTACTTC. This chain connects TRBV6-1 to TRBJ2-7, with 15 bases identical to TRBD2. This CDR3 comprises 16 residues. Germline V gene data show CDR1 as MNHNS and CDR2 as SASEGT. The J segment lost 4 bases and the V segment lost 1 base, leaving 2 bases of the junction unmatched.

The chain couples TRBV6-4 to TRBJ1-4, with 7 bases that match TRBD1. J gave up 11 bases and V 0 bases, and 3 bases lay outside the gene matches. The CDR3 loop spans 13 amino acids. In germline, CDR1 is MRHNA, CDR2 SNTAGT. The CDR3 DNA is TGTGCCAGCAGTGACTCGACAGGGCTGAAACTGTTTTTT. Translating gives CASSDSTGLKLFF.

This chain connects TRBV24-1 to TRBJ2-3; D unclear. V was trimmed by 1 base and J by 0 bases, leaving 4 bases between them. CDR3 length: 14 amino acids. From germline, CDR1 is KGHDR and CDR2 SFDVKD. The CDR3 DNA sequence: TGTGCCACCAGTGATTTCGGGAGCACAGATACGCAGTATTTT. It is translated as CATSDFGSTDTQYF.

V usage is TRBV5-1 and J usage is TRBJ2-3; 10 bases agree with TRBD1. V shed 2 bases and J 5 bases; nucleotides not matched to a gene: 5. This CDR3 is built from 15 residues. Germline V lookup: CDR1 SGHRS, CDR2 YFSETQ. This CDR3 reads CASSLNRDRGDTQYF. The CDR3 DNA reads as TGCGCCAGCAGCTTAAACCGGGACAGGGGAGATACGCAGTATTTT.

V gene TRBV3-1 (or the pseudogene TRBV3-2) combines with J gene TRBJ2-3; the match to TRBD1 covers 7 bases. V trimming: 4 bases; J trimming: 6 bases; junction bases outside the gene matches: 7. The CDR3 is 14 amino acids. Germline lookup yields CDR1 LGHDT and CDR2 YNNKEL (reference sequence). CDR3 in DNA: TGTGCCAGCAGCCTACAGGACAGGAGGGATACGCAGTATTTT. This translates into CASSLQDRRDTQYF.